A single TCR beta chain is shown here with its context. The antigen remains unidentified. TCRdb processed the 5' RACE reads anew with MiXCR; each CDR3 protein has one entry. The sample holds over 200,000 distinct CDR3 sequences, roughly a tenth seen once. The data were obtained in a study of identical twins. This CDR3 region has 16 residues. CDR1 and CDR2 from the germline V gene are SQVTM and ANQGSEA. V lost 0 bases to trimming and J lost 0 bases, with 12 bases between them. Study observations and caveats: Memory repertoires showed no such pattern, whereas abundant cord blood beta clonotypes carried fewer insertions. Models came in too low on out-of-frame TCR alpha sharing in monozygotic twins. Low generation probability was overrepresented in out-of-frame alpha sequences shared by twins.

Sequencing input: memory T cells sorted from blood. The chain links TRBV29-1 to TRBJ1-3; D is possibly TRBD1 (5 bases). This sequence was found in a man over 45 in good health. The CDR3 nucleotides read TGCAGCGTTGAAGATCTGGGACTATACTCTGGAAACACCATATATTTT. Protein sequence: CSVEDLGLYSGNTIYF.